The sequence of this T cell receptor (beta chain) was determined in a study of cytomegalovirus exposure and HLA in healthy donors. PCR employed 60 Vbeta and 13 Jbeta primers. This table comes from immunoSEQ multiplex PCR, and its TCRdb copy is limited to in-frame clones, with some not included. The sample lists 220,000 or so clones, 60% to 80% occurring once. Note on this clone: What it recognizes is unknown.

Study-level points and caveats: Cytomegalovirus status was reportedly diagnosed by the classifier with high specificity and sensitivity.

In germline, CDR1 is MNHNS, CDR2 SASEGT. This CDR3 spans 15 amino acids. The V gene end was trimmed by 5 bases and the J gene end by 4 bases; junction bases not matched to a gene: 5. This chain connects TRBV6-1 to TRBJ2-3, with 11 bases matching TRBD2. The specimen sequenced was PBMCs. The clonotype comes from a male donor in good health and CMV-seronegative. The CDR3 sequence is CASSPPGLAADTQYF. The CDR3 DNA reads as TGTGCCAGCAGTCCCCCGGGACTAGCGGCAGATACGCAGTATTTT.